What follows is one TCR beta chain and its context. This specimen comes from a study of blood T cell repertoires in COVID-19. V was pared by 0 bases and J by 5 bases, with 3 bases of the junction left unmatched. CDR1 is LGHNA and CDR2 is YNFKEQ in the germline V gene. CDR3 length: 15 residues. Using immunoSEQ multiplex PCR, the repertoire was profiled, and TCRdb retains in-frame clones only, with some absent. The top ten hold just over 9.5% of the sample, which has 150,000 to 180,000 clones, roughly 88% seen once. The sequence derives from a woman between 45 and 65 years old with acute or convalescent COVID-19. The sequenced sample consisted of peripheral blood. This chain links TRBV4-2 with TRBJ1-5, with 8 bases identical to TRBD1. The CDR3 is CASSQEGTGYQPQHF. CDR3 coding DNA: TGTGCCAGCAGCCAAGAAGGGACAGGCTATCAGCCCCAGCATTTT.